These 2 T cell receptor beta chains were all obtained from the same sample, sequenced in a study of cytomegalovirus exposure and HLA in healthy donors. The PCR employed 60 Vbeta primers together with 13 Jbeta primers. The table came from immunoSEQ multiplex PCR; TCRdb's copy has only in-frame clones and leaves some out. The top ten clones hold 1.5% to 2% of a sample with about 200,000 clones, about four fifths of them seen once. Material: PBMCs. Receptor source: a man between 18 and 29 years old in good health and CMV-seronegative.

The CDR3 protein is CASGQGSSYNEQFF. DNA for the CDR3: TGTGCCAGCGGTCAGGGGAGCTCCTACAATGAGCAGTTCTTC. The chain uses TRBV7-9 and TRBJ2-1, with a weak D call TRBD1 (6 bases). This CDR3 is 14 amino acids long. The V gene lost 8 bases and the J gene lost 0 bases, with 11 bases spanning the gap. Germline loops: CDR1 SEHNR, CDR2 FQNEAQ (reference sequence).

This clone was seen ten or more times. The gene calls are TRBV19 and TRBJ1-3; D is undetermined. The CDR3 has 14 amino acids. Germline CDR1 and CDR2: LNHDA and SQIVND (reference sequence). V was clipped by 2 bases and J by 4 bases, with 9 bases between them. The CDR3 nucleotides read TGTGCCAGTAGTATATTCGATGCGGGAAACACCATATATTTT. Translation gives CASSIFDAGNTIYF.